The rows below give T cell receptor beta chains drawn from one sample of a study of Graves' ophthalmopathy and Graves' hyperthyroidism. From the multiplex PCR reads, TCRdb called clonotypes with MiXCR, one entry per CDR3 protein. The sample yields over a million distinct CDR3 sequences, about 40% seen once. The sample taken for sequencing was peripheral blood or thyroid tissue (not recorded which). The receptors come from an adult man with Graves' hyperthyroidism. Both conserved end residues are trimmed from each CDR3. D genes are given only for firm matches. Size is omitted from some rows. Given values are once, few, many or a class for expanded clones.

d_call	v_call	j_call	clone_size	cdr3_aa
.	TRBV30	TRBJ1-6	many	AWSASSGSPLH
TRBD1	TRBV20-1	TRBJ2-7	many	SAETTGSEQY
.	TRBV12-3/TRBV12-4	TRBJ1-1	.	ASSLGKLTEAF
TRBD1	TRBV13	TRBJ1-2	few	ASSSRGQGYGYT
TRBD1	TRBV5-1	TRBJ2-5	.	ASGLWDRGPETQY
TRBD1	TRBV3-1	TRBJ1-5	.	ASSQNRGSVNQPQH
TRBD2	TRBV20-1	TRBJ2-7	many	SARPTSGSPYEQY
.	TRBV5-5	TRBJ2-5	.	ASSLRRSLQETQY
TRBD1	TRBV29-1	TRBJ2-2	many	SVRQGLRTGELF
.	TRBV14	TRBJ2-6	many	ASSQESGAAGANVLT
TRBD1	TRBV7-2	TRBJ1-5	.	ASSIGQGRGY
TRBD1	TRBV5-1	TRBJ2-7	many	ASSNWDRGAYEQY
.	TRBV15	TRBJ2-1	.	ATSPTGLYNEQF
.	TRBV20-1	TRBJ2-5	few	SASLGRGAETQY
.	TRBV7-3	TRBJ1-1	once	ASSRREDVEAF
.	TRBV2	TRBJ2-2	many	ASELGANTGELF
TRBD2	TRBV6-5	TRBJ2-7	.	ASSPGSAGNSYEQY
.	TRBV7-9	TRBJ2-7	many	ASSFDPKEQY
.	TRBV29-1	TRBJ2-7	many	SVSLDRAYEQY
.	TRBV2	TRBJ2-7	many	ASSEAEGGEQY
.	TRBV5-1	TRBJ2-5	.	ASSLNRQEAQY
.	TRBV4-3	TRBJ1-2	.	ASSLHFGTPNYGYT
.	TRBV24-1	TRBJ2-5	many	ATSDTGQPEQTQY
TRBD1	TRBV7-9	TRBJ2-5	.	ASSLVRGGLGETQY
.	TRBV12-3/TRBV12-4	TRBJ1-4	.	ASSPTGRGNEKLF
.	TRBV2	TRBJ2-7	many	ASPLPGGGEQY
.	TRBV20-1	TRBJ1-5	many	SANTGGNQPQH
TRBD2	TRBV7-9	TRBJ2-1	.	ASSFGREGDNEQF
.	TRBV7-9	TRBJ1-1	.	ASAQGQSEAF
.	TRBV4-3	TRBJ2-6	few	ASSQASPGLGANVLT
.	TRBV4-3	TRBJ2-7	.	ASSHHTGTSFYEQY
TRBD1	TRBV5-4	TRBJ1-1	few	ATGNLGGGSEAF
.	TRBV12-3/TRBV12-4	TRBJ1-5	many	ASTRTPNQPQH
.	TRBV20-1	TRBJ2-7	many	SASGGDYEQY
.	TRBV12-3/TRBV12-4	TRBJ1-4	few	ASSTQDPHNEKLF
.	TRBV7-8	TRBJ1-4	many	ASSLVSREKLF
TRBD1	TRBV2	TRBJ2-7	.	AGRTGKTYERY
TRBD1	TRBV12-3/TRBV12-4	TRBJ2-7	.	ASSLPGQGTSWQY
.	TRBV5-1	TRBJ2-5	many	ASSKPDVQETQY
TRBD1	TRBV6-6	TRBJ1-1	few	ASSYYISEGATEAF
.	TRBV29-1	TRBJ1-1	many	SVSKNTEAF
TRBD2	TRBV4-3	TRBJ2-7	.	ASSPLAGVGQY
.	TRBV5-1	TRBJ2-7	many	ASSLGGFGGSSSEQY
.	TRBV29-1	TRBJ1-1	many	SVDPLGGGPMNTEAF
TRBD1	TRBV12-3/TRBV12-4	TRBJ2-5	few	ASSQGVGLTQY
TRBD1	TRBV7-6	TRBJ1-5	many	ASSLTGAAGQPQH